This T cell receptor (beta chain) was sequenced for a study of T cells in Graves' hyperthyroidism and ophthalmopathy (dated by TCRdb to between 2018 and 2021). Context from the whole study: Peripheral blood was sampled at the time of initial diagnosis, prior to any treatment. In addition, the study compared T-cell repertoires in thyroid tissue and in blood from roughly six Graves' hyperthyroidism patients. Whether ophthalmopathy could be predicted prospectively was tested in an independent validation cohort made up of 18 to 20 hyperthyroidism patients plus 17 patients who later progressed to ophthalmopathy. TCR Vbeta CDR3 sequencing of approximately 140 peripheral blood samples (roughly 43 ophthalmopathy, 75 hyperthyroidism and roughly 17 progressor patients) is reported in the paper. The 75 to 100 discovery patients were randomly split 7:3 into training and test sets. TCR V-J signatures able to tell the groups apart were searched for in a discovery cohort of 90 to 100 patients, of whom 40 to 45 had Graves' ophthalmopathy and roughly 57 had stable Graves' hyperthyroidism. Following sampling, methimazole starting at 30 mg daily was given to hyperthyroidism patients, and high-dose intravenous methylprednisolone was given to ophthalmopathy patients. Findings and caveats that apply to the study as a whole: Ophthalmopathy was separated from stable hyperthyroidism by a 13 V-J signature model, with 85% to 90% sensitivity and 81% to 82% specificity obtained in cross-validation and 80%/75% obtained in testing. Sample size was not statistically predetermined, and blinding of investigators to group allocation was not performed. During validation, the model predicted progression to ophthalmopathy a median of approximately 6.5 months ahead of onset, with roughly 65% sensitivity and roughly 72% specificity. Most expanded thyroid clonotypes (frequency above 0.001) were also detected in blood, suggesting blood repertoires may reflect thyroid immune responses.

Notes on this clonotype: There is no known antigen for this receptor. Base-call qualities are not available, and no considerably larger clone is one nucleotide away.

Ophthalmopathy patients had moderately to severely active disease, Clinical Activity Score of at least 3, NOSPECS grade of at least 4, and duration under 3 months. Patients with uncontrolled infections, other autoimmune diseases, pregnancy or lactation were excluded. Clinical symptoms, serum thyroxine and TRAb, thyroid ultrasound, and orbital computed tomography formed the basis for the diagnoses. Ficoll-Paque density gradient centrifugation was used to isolate PBMCs from approximately 10 ml of fresh peripheral blood. Trizol reagent was used to extract total RNA, and RNA quality was then checked on an Agilent 2100 Bioanalyzer. The CDR3 sequence holds 11 residues, the cysteine and phenylalanine included. The CDR3 DNA has 33 bases and is translated from base 1. Trimming takes 11 bases from V and 6 bases from J, and the germline ends sit 12 bases apart. CDR1 and CDR2 were assigned from the germline V gene (reference sequence) as SEHNR and FQNEAQ.

The TCR beta CDR3 regions were amplified from the RNA transcripts. For the first round of RT-PCR on the TCR CDR3, the HTBI primer set was used together with the Qiagen OneStep RT-PCR kit. The libraries were constructed in a second round of multiplex PCR and then size-selected and purified. Paired-end sequencing of the libraries was performed with 100 bp reads on an Illumina HiSeq2000. The authors' analysis ran thus. SOAPnuke was used to process the raw data, throwing out any read that contained adapters or uncalled bases, had a mean Phred below 15, or lacked an exact constant-primer or identifier match. High-quality paired reads were merged using COPE v1.2.5, and each unique nucleotide sequence was defined as a clonotype. MiTCR v1.1 was used to align clonotypes to the IMGT TRBV, TRBD and TRBJ reference segments. The analysis was restricted to V-J combinations with a frequency above 0.0001, which together covered just over 99% of the repertoires. The TCS score was defined as the ratio of F50 (clonal expansion) to E x V (chaos), calculated using BLOSUM62-based TCRdist between CDR3 peptides within each V-J. Welch's t-statistics and random forest reduced fewer than 550 V-J features to fewer than 15, which were used in a naive Bayes classifier (R e1071). The raw public data were reprocessed by TCRdb itself: fastp quality trimming at Q25, MiXCR clonotype calling, in-frame beta chains only. Rows are combined by CDR3 protein, so each entry shows the most common genes and DNA. The V and J calls follow TCRdb's processing rather than the paper's. The sample yields approximately 690,000 distinct CDR3 sequences; about 15% were counted once. The top ten hold about 12% of the sample.

This sequence originates from a woman aged 45 to 65 with Graves' ophthalmopathy. Sequencing used blood. Recombination linked TRBV7-9 to TRBJ2-3, with a tentative D gene TRBD1 over 6 matching bases. The DNA sequence reads TGTGCCGGCTACAGGGCCGATACGCAGTATTTT. Its amino acids are CAGYRADTQYF.